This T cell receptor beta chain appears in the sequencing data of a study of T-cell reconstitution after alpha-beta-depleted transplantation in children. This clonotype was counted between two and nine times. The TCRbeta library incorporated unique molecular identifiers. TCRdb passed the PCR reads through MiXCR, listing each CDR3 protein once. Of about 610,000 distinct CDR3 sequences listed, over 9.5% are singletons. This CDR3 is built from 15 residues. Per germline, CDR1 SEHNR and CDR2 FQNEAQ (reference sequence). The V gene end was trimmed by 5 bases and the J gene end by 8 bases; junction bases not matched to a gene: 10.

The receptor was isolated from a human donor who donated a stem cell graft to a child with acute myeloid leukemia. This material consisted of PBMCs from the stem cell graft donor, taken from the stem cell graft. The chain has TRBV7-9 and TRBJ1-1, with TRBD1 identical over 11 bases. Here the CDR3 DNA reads TGTGCCAGCAGCCCAGACGGACAGGGGGCGCGGGAAGCTTTCTTT. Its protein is CASSPDGQGAREAFF.